This TCR beta chain was recovered during a study of response to subunit inactivated influenza vaccine. Germline-derived CDR1 and CDR2 are MNHNS and SASEGT. The trim removed 5 bases at V and 4 bases at J, leaving 5 bases unmatched. CDR3 length: 14 residues. The study's findings and limits: Each seasonal influenza vaccination, the authors suggested, recruits few new T cells.

MiXCR, run by TCRdb on the RT-PCR reads, gives a single entry per CDR3 protein. This sample has roughly 570,000 distinct CDR3 sequences; 13% to 15% occur once, and the top ten carry 8.5% to 14%. Only a few counts were recorded for this clonotype. What it binds is not known. This clonotype originated in a man aged 50 to 59 who received an inactivated influenza vaccine. The chain recombines TRBV6-1 with TRBJ1-1, with 9 bases aligning to TRBD1. The material was PBMCs from blood, obtained about 12 days after vaccination. CDR3 sequence (DNA): TGTGCCAGCAGTCCGGGGACAGGGTCCACTGAAGCTTTCTTT. Encoded protein: CASSPGTGSTEAFF.